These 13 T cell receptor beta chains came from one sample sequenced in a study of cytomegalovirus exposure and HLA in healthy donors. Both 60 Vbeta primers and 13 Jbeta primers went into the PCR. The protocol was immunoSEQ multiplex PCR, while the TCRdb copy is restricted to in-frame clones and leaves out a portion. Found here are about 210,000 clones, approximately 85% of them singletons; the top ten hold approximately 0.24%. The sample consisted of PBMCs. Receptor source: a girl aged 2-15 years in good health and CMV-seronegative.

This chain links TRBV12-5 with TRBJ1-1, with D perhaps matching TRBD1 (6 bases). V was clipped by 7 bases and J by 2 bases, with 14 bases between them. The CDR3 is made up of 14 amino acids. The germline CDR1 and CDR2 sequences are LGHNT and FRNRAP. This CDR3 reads CASALTGANTEAFF. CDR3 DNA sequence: TGTGCTAGTGCCCTGACAGGCGCAAACACTGAAGCTTTCTTT.

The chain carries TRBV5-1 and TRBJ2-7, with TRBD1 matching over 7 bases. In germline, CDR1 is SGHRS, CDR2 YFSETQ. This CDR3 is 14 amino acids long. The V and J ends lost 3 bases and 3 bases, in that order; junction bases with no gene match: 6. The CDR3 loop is CASSWDSPLYEQYF. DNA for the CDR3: TGCGCCAGCAGCTGGGACAGCCCCCTCTACGAGCAGTACTTC. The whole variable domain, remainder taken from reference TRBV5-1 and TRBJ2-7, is KAGVTQTPRYLIKTRGQQVTLSCSPISGHRSVSWYQQTPGQGLQFLFEYFSETQRNKGNFPGRFSGRQFSNSRSEMNVSTLELGDSALYLCASSWDSPLYEQYFGPGTRLTVT.

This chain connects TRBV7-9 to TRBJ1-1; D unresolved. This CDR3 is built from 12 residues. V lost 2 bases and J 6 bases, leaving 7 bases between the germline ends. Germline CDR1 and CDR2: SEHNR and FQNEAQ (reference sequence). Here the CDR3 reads CASSLSESEAFF. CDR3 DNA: TGTGCCAGCAGCTTAAGTGAGTCTGAAGCTTTCTTT.

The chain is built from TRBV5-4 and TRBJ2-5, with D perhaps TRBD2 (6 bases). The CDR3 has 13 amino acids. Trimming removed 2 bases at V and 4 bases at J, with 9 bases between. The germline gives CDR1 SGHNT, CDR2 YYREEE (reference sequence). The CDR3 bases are TGTGCCAGCAGCTTACGGAGGGCAGAGACCCAGTACTTC. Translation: CASSLRRAETQYF.

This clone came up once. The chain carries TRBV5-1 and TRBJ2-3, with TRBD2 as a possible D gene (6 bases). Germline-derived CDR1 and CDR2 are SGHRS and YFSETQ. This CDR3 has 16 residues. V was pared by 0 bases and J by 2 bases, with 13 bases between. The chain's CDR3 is CASSLVAGLNTDTQYF. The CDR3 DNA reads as TGCGCCAGCAGCTTGGTGGCGGGACTGAACACAGATACGCAGTATTTT.

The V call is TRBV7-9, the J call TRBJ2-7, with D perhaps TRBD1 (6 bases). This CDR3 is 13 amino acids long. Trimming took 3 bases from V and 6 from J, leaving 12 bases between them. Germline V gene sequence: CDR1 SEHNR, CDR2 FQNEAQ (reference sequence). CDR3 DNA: TGTGCCAGCAGCTTTAACAGGGTCACCGAGCAGTACTTC. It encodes CASSFNRVTEQYF.

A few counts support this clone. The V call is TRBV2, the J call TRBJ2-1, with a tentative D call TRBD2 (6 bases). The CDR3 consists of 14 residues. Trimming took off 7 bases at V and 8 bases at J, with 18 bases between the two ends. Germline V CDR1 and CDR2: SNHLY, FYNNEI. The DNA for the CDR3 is TGTGCCAGCACCGAAGGGGACTGGCAGGATGAGCAGTTCTTC. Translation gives CASTEGDWQDEQFF.

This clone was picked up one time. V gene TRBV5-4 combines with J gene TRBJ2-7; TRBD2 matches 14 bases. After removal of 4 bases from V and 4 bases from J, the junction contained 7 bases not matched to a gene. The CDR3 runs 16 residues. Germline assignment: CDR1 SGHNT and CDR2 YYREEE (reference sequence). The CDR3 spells CASSKGLAGVRYEQYF. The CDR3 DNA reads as TGTGCCAGCAGCAAGGGACTAGCGGGAGTTCGGTACGAGCAGTACTTC.

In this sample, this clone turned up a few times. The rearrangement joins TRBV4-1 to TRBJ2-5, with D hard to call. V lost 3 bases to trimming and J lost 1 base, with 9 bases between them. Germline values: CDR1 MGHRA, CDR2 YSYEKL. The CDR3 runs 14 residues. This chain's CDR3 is CASSHQAPQETQYF. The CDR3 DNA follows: TGCGCCAGCAGCCACCAAGCGCCCCAAGAGACCCAGTACTTC.

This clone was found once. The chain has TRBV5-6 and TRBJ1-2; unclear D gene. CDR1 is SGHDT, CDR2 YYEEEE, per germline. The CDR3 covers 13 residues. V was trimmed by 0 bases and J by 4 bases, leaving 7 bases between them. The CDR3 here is CASSLGQSYGYTF. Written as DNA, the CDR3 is TGTGCCAGCAGCTTGGGCCAGTCCTATGGCTACACCTTC.

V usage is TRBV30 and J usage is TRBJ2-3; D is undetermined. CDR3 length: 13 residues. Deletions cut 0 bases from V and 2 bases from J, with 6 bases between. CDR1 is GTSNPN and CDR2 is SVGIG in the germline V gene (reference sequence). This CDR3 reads CAWSVQFTDTQYF. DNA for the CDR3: TGTGCCTGGAGTGTACAGTTCACAGATACGCAGTATTTT. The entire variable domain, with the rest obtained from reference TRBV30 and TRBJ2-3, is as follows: SQTIHQWPATLVQPVGSPLSLECTVEGTSNPNLYWYRQAAGRGLQLLFYSVGIGQISSEVPQNLSASRPQDRQFILSSKKLLLSDSGFYLCAWSVQFTDTQYFGPGTRLTVL.

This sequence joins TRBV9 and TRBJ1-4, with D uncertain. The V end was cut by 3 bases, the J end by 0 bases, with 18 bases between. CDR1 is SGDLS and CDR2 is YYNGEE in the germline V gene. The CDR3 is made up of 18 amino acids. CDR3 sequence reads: CASSASPGRKATNEKLFF. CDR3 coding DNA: TGTGCCAGCAGCGCGTCGCCGGGGAGAAAAGCAACTAATGAAAAACTGTTTTTT.

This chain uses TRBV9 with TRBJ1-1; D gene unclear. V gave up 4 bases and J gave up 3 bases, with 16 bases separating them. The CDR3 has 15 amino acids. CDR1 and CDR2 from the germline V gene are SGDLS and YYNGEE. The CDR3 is CASSSRPKADTEAFF. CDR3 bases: TGTGCCAGCAGCTCCCGACCCAAGGCGGACACTGAAGCTTTCTTT.